What follows are 9 T cell receptor beta chains derived from one specimen sequenced in a study of blood T cell repertoires in COVID-19. This table comes from immunoSEQ multiplex PCR, and its TCRdb copy is limited to in-frame clones, with some not included. In the table there are fewer than 300,000 clones, 82% of which are singletons. Sequenced material: peripheral blood. These receptor sequences come from a woman under 30 with acute or convalescent COVID-19.

The chain links TRBV14 to TRBJ1-2; 7 bases are shared with TRBD1. V was clipped by 3 bases and J by 5 bases; unmatched bases: 3. Germline CDR1 and CDR2: SGHDN and FVKESK. CDR3 length equals 13 residues. This CDR3 reads CASSQDRSYGYTF. CDR3 bases: TGTGCCAGCAGCCAGGACAGGAGTTATGGCTACACCTTC. The variable domain in full, with the rest retrieved from reference TRBV14 and TRBJ1-2, is EAGVTQFPSHSVIEKGQTVTLRCDPISGHDNLYWYRRVMGKEIKFLLHFVKESKQDESGMPNNRFLAERTGGTYSTLKVQPAELEDSGVYFCASSQDRSYGYTFGSGTRLTVV.

The V gene is TRBV4-3, the J gene TRBJ2-3, with TRBD2 identical over 14 bases. Germline V gene lookup returns CDR1 LGHNA and CDR2 YSLEER. This CDR3 region has 20 residues. V trimming: 0 bases; J trimming: 4 bases; junction bases outside the gene matches: 12. CDR3 sequence reads: CASSQDIPRTSGRSPDTQYF. The CDR3 region has the DNA TGCGCCAGCAGCCAAGATATCCCCCGGACTAGCGGGAGGTCCCCAGATACGCAGTATTTT.

The chain employs TRBV6-2 or TRBV6-3 and TRBJ2-5, with 9 bases fitting TRBD2. V was clipped by 0 bases and J by 0 bases; unmatched bases: 5. The CDR3 length is 17 residues. Germline loops: CDR1 MNHEY, CDR2 SVGEGT. The CDR3 nucleotides read TGTGCCAGCAGTTACTCGACGACTAGCGGATACCAAGAGACCCAGTACTTC. It codes for CASSYSTTSGYQETQYF.

This chain links TRBV4-1 with TRBJ2-2, with TRBD2 identical over 14 bases. This CDR3 is built from 19 residues. J lost 3 bases, V lost 0 bases, and 6 bases had no gene match. Germline loops: CDR1 MGHRA, CDR2 YSYEKL. In DNA form, the CDR3 reads TGCGCCAGCAGCCAAGATGGGACTAGCGGGAGCCCGTACACCGGGGAGCTGTTTTTT. It yields the protein CASSQDGTSGSPYTGELFF.

This chain uses TRBV9 with TRBJ1-6; 9 bases line up with TRBD1. The CDR3 is 17 residues long. Trimming took 4 bases from V and 10 from J; bases not matched to a gene: 15. The V gene's germline CDR1 is SGDLS and CDR2 YYNGEE. Here the CDR3 reads CASSLTGTGLEMSPLHF. The CDR3, as DNA: TGTGCCAGCAGCTTGACCGGGACAGGGCTAGAAATGTCACCCCTCCACTTT.

The V gene is TRBV28, the J gene TRBJ1-1; 7 nucleotides agree with TRBD1. The CDR3 loop spans 14 amino acids. Germline lookup yields CDR1 MDHEN and CDR2 SYDVKM. Unmatched junction bases numbered 5, after V lost 2 bases and J lost 5 bases. The DNA of the CDR3 is TGTGCCAGCAGTTTACAGGGGGGCAAGACTGAAGCTTTCTTT. The encoded protein is CASSLQGGKTEAFF.

To note about this clone: Relative to the germline gene, one junction end is altered; a read error may explain this. The chain employs TRBV30 and TRBJ2-3; no firm D call. Germline lookup yields CDR1 GTSNPN and CDR2 SVGIG (reference sequence). The CDR3 is 10 amino acids. CDR3 residues: CAWGTDTQYF. The CDR3 DNA reads as TGTGCCTGGGGCACAGATACTCAGTATTTT.

The rearrangement joins TRBV3-1 (or the pseudogene TRBV3-2) to TRBJ1-2; 7 bases fit TRBD1. This CDR3 has 16 amino acids. Germline loops: CDR1 LGHDT, CDR2 YNNKEL (reference sequence). The V gene end was trimmed by 0 bases and the J gene end by 5 bases; junction bases not matched to a gene: 9. The CDR3 protein is CASSQDPGQPNYGYTF. CDR3 in DNA: TGTGCCAGCAGCCAAGATCCGGGACAGCCGAATTATGGCTACACCTTC.

V gene TRBV30 combines with J gene TRBJ1-2, with TRBD1 matching 8 bases. After removal of 5 bases from V and 4 bases from J, the junction contained 3 bases not matched to a gene. CDR3 length equals 12 residues. Germline values: CDR1 GTSNPN, CDR2 SVGIG (reference sequence). The CDR3 sequence: CAWDTGGYGYTF. Here the CDR3 DNA reads TGTGCCTGGGATACAGGGGGCTATGGCTACACCTTC. The full variable domain, its missing parts supplied by reference TRBV30 and TRBJ1-2, is SQTIHQWPATLVQPVGSPLSLECTVEGTSNPNLYWYRQAAGRGLQLLFYSVGIGQISSEVPQNLSASRPQDRQFILSSKKLLLSDSGFYLCAWDTGGYGYTFGSGTRLTVV.